This TCR beta chain was retrieved from a study of chemoradiotherapy in HPV16-positive cancers. Germline assignment: CDR1 SGHVS and CDR2 FQNEAQ. The CDR3 is 15 amino acids. V lost 10 bases and J lost 7; bases outside the gene matches: 8. Only in-frame clones appear in the TCRdb table, and some are missing; sequencing was by immunoSEQ multiplex PCR. This sample has approximately 32,000 clones, with roughly 78% found just once. Study results and limitations: Candidate HPV-specific clones and E7-related TCR motifs grew in tumor during treatment. Only a couple of HPV16-positive patients supplied the functional HPV-specificity definition.

This clone has only one observation. Its antigen remains unknown. This TCR was recovered from a human donor with HPV-associated anogenital cancer. Source: blood, taken from a patient who underwent chemoradiotherapy. The chain carries TRBV7-8 and TRBJ2-2; TRBD2 matches 14 bases. CDR3 bases: TGTGCCACCAGGACTAGCGGGGGGCGGGTCGGGGAGCTGTTTTTT. The encoded protein is CATRTSGGRVGELFF.